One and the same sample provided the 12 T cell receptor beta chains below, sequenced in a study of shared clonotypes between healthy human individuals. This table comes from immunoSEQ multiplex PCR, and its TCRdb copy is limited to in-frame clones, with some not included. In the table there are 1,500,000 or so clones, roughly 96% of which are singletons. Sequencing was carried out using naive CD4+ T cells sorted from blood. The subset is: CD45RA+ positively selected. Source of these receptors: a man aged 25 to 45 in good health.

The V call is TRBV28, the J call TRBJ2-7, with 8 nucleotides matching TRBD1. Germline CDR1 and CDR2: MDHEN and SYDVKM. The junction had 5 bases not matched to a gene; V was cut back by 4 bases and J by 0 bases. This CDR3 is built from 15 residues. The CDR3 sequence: CASSSSGQGSYEQYF. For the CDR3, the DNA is TGTGCCAGCAGTTCCTCCGGACAGGGCTCCTACGAGCAGTACTTC.

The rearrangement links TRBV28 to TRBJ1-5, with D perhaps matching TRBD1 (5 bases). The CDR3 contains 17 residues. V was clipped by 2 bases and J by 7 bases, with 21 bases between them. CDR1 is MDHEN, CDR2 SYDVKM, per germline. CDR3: CASSLGGSGIQGQPQHF. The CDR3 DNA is TGTGCCAGCAGTTTAGGTGGATCAGGAATTCAGGGCCAGCCCCAGCATTTT. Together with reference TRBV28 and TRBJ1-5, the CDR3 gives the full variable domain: DVKVTQSSRYLVKRTGEKVFLECVQDMDHENMFWYRQDPGLGLRLIYFSYDVKMKEKGDIPEGYSVSREKKERFSLILESASTNQTSMYLCASSLGGSGIQGQPQHFGDGTRLSIL.

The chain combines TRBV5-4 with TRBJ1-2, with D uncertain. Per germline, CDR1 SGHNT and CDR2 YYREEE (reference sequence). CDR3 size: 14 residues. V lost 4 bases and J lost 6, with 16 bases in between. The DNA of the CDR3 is TGTGCCAGCAGCCGTGGTCCCAATAGTAATGGCTACACCTTC. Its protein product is CASSRGPNSNGYTF.

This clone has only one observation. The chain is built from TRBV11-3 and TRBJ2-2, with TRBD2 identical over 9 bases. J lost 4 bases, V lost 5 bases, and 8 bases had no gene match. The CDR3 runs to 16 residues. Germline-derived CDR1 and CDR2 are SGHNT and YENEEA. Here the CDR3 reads CASSISSGSGTGELFF. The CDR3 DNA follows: TGTGCCAGCAGCATCAGTAGCGGGAGCGGCACCGGGGAGCTGTTTTTT.

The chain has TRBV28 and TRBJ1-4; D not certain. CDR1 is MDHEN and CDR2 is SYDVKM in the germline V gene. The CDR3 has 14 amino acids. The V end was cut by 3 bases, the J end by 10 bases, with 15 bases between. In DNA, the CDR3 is TGTGCCAGCAGTTTCCCCGGCCGACCGGGAAAACTGTTTTTT. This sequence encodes CASSFPGRPGKLFF.

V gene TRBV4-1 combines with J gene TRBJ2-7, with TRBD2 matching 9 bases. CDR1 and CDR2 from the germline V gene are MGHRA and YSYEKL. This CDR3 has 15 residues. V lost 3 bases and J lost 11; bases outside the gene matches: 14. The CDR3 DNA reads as TGCGCCAGCAGCCAGGCCGGGACTAGCCGCTACGGCGAGTACTTC. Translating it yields CASSQAGTSRYGEYF.

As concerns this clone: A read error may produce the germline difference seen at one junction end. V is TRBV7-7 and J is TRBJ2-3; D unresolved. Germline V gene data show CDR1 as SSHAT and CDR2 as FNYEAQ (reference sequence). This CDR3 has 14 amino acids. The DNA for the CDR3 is TGTGCTAGCAGCTTAAACCCCACAGCAGATACGCAGTATTTT. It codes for CASSLNPTADTQYF. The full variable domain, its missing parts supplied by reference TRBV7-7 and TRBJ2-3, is GAGVSQSPRYKVTKRGQDVTLRCDPISSHATLYWYQQALGQGPEFLTYFNYEAQPDKSGLPSDRFSAERPEGSISTLTIQRTEQRDSAMYRCASSLNPTADTQYFGPGTRLTVL.

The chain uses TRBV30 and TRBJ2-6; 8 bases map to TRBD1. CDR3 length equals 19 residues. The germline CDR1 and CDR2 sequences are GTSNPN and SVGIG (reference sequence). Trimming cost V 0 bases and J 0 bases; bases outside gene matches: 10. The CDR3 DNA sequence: TGTGCCTGGAGTGTCGAGATAGGACAGGGATTCTCTGGGGCCAACGTCCTGACTTTC. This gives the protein CAWSVEIGQGFSGANVLTF. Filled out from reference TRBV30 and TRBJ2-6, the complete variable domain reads SQTIHQWPATLVQPVGSPLSLECTVEGTSNPNLYWYRQAAGRGLQLLFYSVGIGQISSEVPQNLSASRPQDRQFILSSKKLLLSDSGFYLCAWSVEIGQGFSGANVLTFGAGSRLTVL.

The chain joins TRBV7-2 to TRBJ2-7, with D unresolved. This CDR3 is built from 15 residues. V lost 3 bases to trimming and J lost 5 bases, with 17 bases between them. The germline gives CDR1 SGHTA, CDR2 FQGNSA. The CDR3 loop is CASSLGLLLANEQYF. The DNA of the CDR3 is TGTGCCAGCAGCTTGGGCCTTCTCCTTGCTAACGAGCAGTACTTC.

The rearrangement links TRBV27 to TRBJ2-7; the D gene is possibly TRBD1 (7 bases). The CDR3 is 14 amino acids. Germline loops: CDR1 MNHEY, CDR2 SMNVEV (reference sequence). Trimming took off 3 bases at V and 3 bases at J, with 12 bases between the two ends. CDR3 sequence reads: CASSFGRGDYEQYF. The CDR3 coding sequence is TGTGCCAGCAGTTTCGGCAGGGGGGACTACGAGCAGTACTTC.

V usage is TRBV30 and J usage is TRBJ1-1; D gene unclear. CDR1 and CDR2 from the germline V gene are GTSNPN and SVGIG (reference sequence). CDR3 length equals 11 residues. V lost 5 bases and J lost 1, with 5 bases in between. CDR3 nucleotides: TGTGCCTGGGGGAAGAACACTGAAGCTTTCTTT. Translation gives CAWGKNTEAFF.

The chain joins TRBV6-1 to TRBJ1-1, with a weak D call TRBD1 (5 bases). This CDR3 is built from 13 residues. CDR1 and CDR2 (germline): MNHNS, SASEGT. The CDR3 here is CAARGAPPTEAFF. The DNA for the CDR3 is TGTGCAGCGAGGGGTGCCCCCCCCACTGAAGCTTTCTTT.